These T cell receptor beta chains were read from a single sample in a study of cytomegalovirus exposure and HLA in healthy donors. Here immunoSEQ multiplex PCR was the method, and the copy in TCRdb shows in-frame clones only, minus some. The table records 100,000 to 150,000 clones, about 90% of them present only once. The sample comprised PBMCs. The receptors stem from a man aged 25 to 45 in good health and CMV-seronegative. CDR3s include the opening cysteine and the closing phenylalanine or tryptophan. A D gene is named only where the DNA matches it firmly. Clone size is not always given. Where it is, it says once, few, many or a class for expanded clones.

TRBJ2-1	TRBV9	.	.	TGTGCCAGCAGCGCTATAGCGAATGAGCAGTTCTTC	CASSAIANEQFF
TRBJ1-2	TRBV6-5	.	TRBD1	TGTGCCAGCAGAACGACAGGGGTGAACTATGGCTACACCTTC	CASRTTGVNYGYTF
TRBJ2-3	TRBV7-2	.	.	TGTGCCAGCAGCTGGAGCGGAGGCACAGATACGCAGTATTTT	CASSWSGGTDTQYF
TRBJ2-3	TRBV2	.	.	TGTGCCATCCTTTTCGCGGGCCCTGGGACAGATACGCAGTATTTT	CAILFAGPGTDTQYF
TRBJ2-5	TRBV4-1	.	.	TGCGCCAGCAGCCAAGTTCAGGTACAAGAGACCCAGTACTTC	CASSQVQVQETQYF
TRBJ1-6	TRBV18	once	TRBD1	TGTGCCAGCTCACCAGGGACAGGTCCCCATTCACCCCTCCACTTT	CASSPGTGPHSPLHF
TRBJ1-5	TRBV21-1	once	.	TGTGCCAGCAGCAAAGGGGCAGGAAGGCTCGGCAATCAGCCCCAGCATTTT	CASSKGAGRLGNQPQHF
TRBJ2-3	TRBV6-1	once	.	TGTGCCAATCGACAGGAGAACACAGATACGCAGTATTTT	CANRQENTDTQYF
TRBJ2-7	TRBV27	.	TRBD1	TGTGCCAGCAGTTCAGCCGGGACAGGGGTGTACGAGCAGTACTTC	CASSSAGTGVYEQYF
TRBJ1-2	TRBV5-1	once	.	TGCGCCAGCAGCCCGATGGAAATGGGTAGGGGCTATGGCTACACCTTC	CASSPMEMGRGYGYTF
TRBJ1-1	TRBV27	.	TRBD1	TGTGCCAGCAGTTTATCCTCGGGGGGGACAGGGGGACACGGCACTGAAGCTTTCTTT	CASSLSSGGTGGHGTEAFF
TRBJ2-3	TRBV28	.	TRBD1	TGTGCCAGCAGTCTGGGACAGGGGTCAGATACGCAGTATTTT	CASSLGQGSDTQYF
TRBJ1-1	TRBV7-9	.	.	TGTGCCAGCAGCTTCTATGCCACTGAAGCTTTCTTT	CASSFYATEAFF
TRBJ1-3	TRBV15	.	.	TGTGCCACCAGCGGCGGGGGGCTACTGGGAAACACCATATATTTT	CATSGGGLLGNTIYF
TRBJ1-1	TRBV6-5	.	.	TGTGCCAGCAGTTATACCGACCGAGGGGGTTACACTGAAGCTTTCTTT	CASSYTDRGGYTEAFF
TRBJ2-1	TRBV7-9	.	TRBD2	TGTGCCAGCAGCCCGCCAACGTTTGCGGGGGGCCTCATAGAGCAGTTCTTC	CASSPPTFAGGLIEQFF
TRBJ1-5	TRBV15	.	TRBD1	TGTGCCACTAGTGGGGCCTGGCAGGGGGTCCAGCCCCAGCATTTT	CATSGAWQGVQPQHF
TRBJ2-6	TRBV5-4	.	TRBD1	TGTGCCAGCAGCTTAAGGGACAGGGGGGTATCTGGGGCCAACGTCCTGACTTTC	CASSLRDRGVSGANVLTF
TRBJ2-7	TRBV10-2	few	TRBD2	TGCGCCAGCAGGATCCCGGGGGGCTCCTACGAGCAGTACTTC	CASRIPGGSYEQYF
TRBJ1-5	TRBV5-1	.	.	TGCGCCAGCAGCTTAACGGGGTTTAATCAGCCCCAGCATTTT	CASSLTGFNQPQHF
TRBJ2-7	TRBV4-1	.	.	TGCGCCAGCAGCCAAGTTTCGGGGGGCCTCAGTTACGAGCAGTACTTC	CASSQVSGGLSYEQYF
TRBJ1-2	TRBV7-8	.	.	TGTGCCAGCAGCTTAGGTTCAGGCCCGTATGGCTACACCTTC	CASSLGSGPYGYTF
TRBJ2-6	TRBV4-2	.	.	TGTGCCAGCAGCCAGGCTATGACGGGGAGCTCTGGGGCCAACGTCCTGACTTTC	CASSQAMTGSSGANVLTF
TRBJ2-1	TRBV20-1	.	.	TGCAGTGCTATTAGAAAGTATGAGCAGTTCTTC	CSAIRKYEQFF
TRBJ1-1	TRBV7-8	few	TRBD1	TGTGCCAGCAGCTCCCCGGGACAGGGGGGAAGCACTGAAGCTTTCTTT	CASSSPGQGGSTEAFF
TRBJ2-7	TRBV7-9	.	.	TGTGCCAGCAGCTTAAATCCGGGTCCCTACGAGCAGTACTTC	CASSLNPGPYEQYF
TRBJ2-2	TRBV6-5	.	.	TGTGCCAGCAGTTACTCGAGGTACACCGGGGAGCTGTTTTTT	CASSYSRYTGELFF
TRBJ2-5	TRBV5-1	once	TRBD1	TGCGCCAGCAGCTTCAGGGGGCTCGCGGGGAGCCCCCAGGAGACCCAGTACTTC	CASSFRGLAGSPQETQYF
TRBJ2-7	TRBV4-1	.	.	TGCGCCAGCAGCCAAGATCCTGACAGGTTGATCGCCGAGCAGTACTTC	CASSQDPDRLIAEQYF
TRBJ1-1	TRBV19	.	.	TGTGCCAGTGGGGGCGTCCCCGCCGGGCAAGCTTTCTTT	CASGGVPAGQAFF
TRBJ1-3	TRBV9	.	.	TGTGCCAGCAGCGTAAGCCGGGGGTCTGGAAACACCATATATTTT	CASSVSRGSGNTIYF
TRBJ2-7	TRBV5-1	.	.	TGCGCCAGCAGCTTGGAAGGGGCAGCCTACGAGCAGTACTTC	CASSLEGAAYEQYF
TRBJ1-1	TRBV6-1	.	.	TGTGCCAGCATACGTGTCAGGGACACTGAAGCTTTCTTT	CASIRVRDTEAFF
TRBJ1-6	TRBV6-1	once	.	TGTGCCAGCACCCCACTCCGGGTCTTGGATTCACCCCTCCACTTT	CASTPLRVLDSPLHF
TRBJ1-1	TRBV9	.	.	TGTGCCAGCAGCGGCAGTGTGAACACTGAAGCTTTCTTT	CASSGSVNTEAFF
TRBJ2-7	TRBV7-9	.	TRBD1	TGTGCCAGCAGTCCCGACAGGGACTACGAGCAGTACTTC	CASSPDRDYEQYF
TRBJ1-1	TRBV4-1	.	.	TGCGCCAGCGGACATAACACTGAAGCTTTCTTT	CASGHNTEAFF
TRBJ1-3	TRBV7-8	.	.	TGTGCCAGCAGCTTCCACCCGGGACAAACCTCTGGAAACACCATATATTTT	CASSFHPGQTSGNTIYF
TRBJ1-2	TRBV29-1	.	TRBD1	TGCAGCGCCGGGACAGAACTCGGGAGCTACACCTTC	CSAGTELGSYTF
TRBJ2-3	TRBV6-5	.	.	TGTGCCAGCAGTTACCTGTCCACGCAGTATTTT	CASSYLSTQYF
TRBJ1-5	TRBV7-9	.	TRBD1	TGTGCCAGCAGCTTAGTAGGGCAGGGGGTTGTTAGCAATCAGCCCCAGCATTTT	CASSLVGQGVVSNQPQHF
TRBJ1-2	TRBV5-6	.	.	TGTGCCAGCACTTCAGAAGGGGTCCGTAATGGCTACACCTTC	CASTSEGVRNGYTF
TRBJ2-5	TRBV7-8	once	TRBD1	TGTGCCAGCCTTCCTTGGACAGGGGGGGAGACCCAGTACTTC	CASLPWTGGETQYF
TRBJ2-1	TRBV27	.	TRBD2	TGTGCCAGCAGTTTTAGCGGGGGGCGCTCCTACAATGAGCAGTTCTTC	CASSFSGGRSYNEQFF
TRBJ1-6	TRBV5-1	few	.	TGCGCCAGCAGCGGGGGAGGACGGACCTATAATTCACCCCTCCACTTT	CASSGGGRTYNSPLHF